Detailed here is one T cell receptor beta chain. Antigen unknown. Quantitative 5'-RACE was performed with molecular barcodes, and it yielded the TCR beta libraries. Using its own MiXCR run on the 5' RACE reads, TCRdb lists one record per CDR3 protein. The sample carries tens of thousands of distinct CDR3 sequences, 6% recorded once. This sample was included in a study of CD8 T cells in ankylosing spondylitis. Overall study findings and caveats: Disease-linked clones reportedly showed significant enrichment in matched ankylosing spondylitis synovial fluid. Ankylosing spondylitis blood appeared to be characterized by a TCR beta motif of several highly homologous variants. Some of these motif variants have turned up before, in reports on reactive arthritis synovial fluid and blood.

This TCR was sampled from a male donor with ankylosing spondylitis or in good health (not recorded which). The sequenced sample was blood, either unsorted or a sorted T cell fraction (not recorded which).

CDR3 bases: TGTGCCAGCAGTTTGCCCTCCCGGAGAGAGGGGTTCTACGAGCAGTACTTC. Its protein product is CASSLPSRREGFYEQYF. The chain joins TRBV28 to TRBJ2-7, with D possibly called TRBD1 or TRBD2 (5 bases each). Germline lookup yields CDR1 MDHEN and CDR2 SYDVKM. V lost 3 bases to trimming and J lost 3 bases, with 21 bases between them. This CDR3 comprises 17 residues.